What follows are 10 T cell receptor beta chains derived from one specimen sequenced in a study of post-analysis software for immune sequencing data. No antigen is known for these receptors. Prepared TCR beta cDNA libraries contained unique molecular identifiers. TCRdb called the PCR reads again in MiXCR, with one record for every CDR3 protein. The data contain approximately 460,000 distinct CDR3 sequences, under 55% of them singletons. Study-level results: Patients used about five TRBV segments, including TRBV5-6, TRBV5-1 and TRBV20-1, more often than controls.

Sequenced: blood. The receptor source for this set is a girl aged 10-17 years with multiple sclerosis.

This clonotype turned up a few times. V and J are TRBV6-2 or TRBV6-3 and TRBJ1-2; 10 nucleotides align to TRBD1. The CDR3 has 15 amino acids. J lost 4 bases, V lost 5 bases, and 7 bases had no gene match. Germline CDR1 reads MNHEY; CDR2 reads SVGEGT. The CDR3 here is CASSPQTGGSYGYTF. For the CDR3, the DNA is TGTGCCAGCAGTCCACAGACAGGGGGCTCCTATGGCTACACCTTC.

The chain couples TRBV7-9 to TRBJ1-6; D not certain. With 1 base removed from V and 7 bases from J, the gap between germline ends came to 11 bases. The germline CDR1 and CDR2 sequences are SEHNR and FQNEAQ (reference sequence). The CDR3 is made up of 15 amino acids. This chain's CDR3 is CASSLGGNLNSPLHF. The CDR3 DNA is TGTGCCAGCAGCTTAGGAGGCAATCTCAATTCACCCCTCCACTTT.

This chain links TRBV4-1 with TRBJ2-3; no clear D gene. The germline gives CDR1 MGHRA, CDR2 YSYEKL. The CDR3 sequence is 15 residues long. V dropped 1 base and J dropped 0 bases, with 8 bases sitting between them. The CDR3 region has the DNA TGCGCCAGCAGCCAAGGCATTGAGAGCACAGATACGCAGTATTTT. This translates into CASSQGIESTDTQYF.

The J gene is TRBJ2-3, the V gene TRBV12-3 or TRBV12-4; possibly TRBD2 for D (5 bases). The V and J ends lost 6 bases and 6 bases respectively, with 19 bases between them. The length of the CDR3 is 15 residues. Written as DNA, the CDR3 is TGTGCCAGCAGGATCGACCGGGATCCGAGGGATACGCAGTATTTT. It translates to CASRIDRDPRDTQYF.

This clonotype appeared a few times. The J gene is TRBJ2-1, the V gene TRBV6-5; perhaps TRBD2 as D (6 bases). Looked up from germline, CDR1 is MNHEY and CDR2 is SVGAGI. The CDR3 consists of 14 residues. V was shortened by 5 bases and J by 7 bases, with 15 bases between the two germline ends. CDR3 sequence reads: CASSRGAGKNEQFF. The CDR3 coding sequence is TGTGCCAGCAGTCGCGGGGCAGGGAAAAATGAGCAGTTCTTC.

This clonotype occurred a few times. Its ends do not fully match the called genes, so a read error is possible. The chain uses TRBV7-2 and TRBJ2-7; D may correspond to TRBD1 or TRBD2 (5 bases each). The CDR3 is 13 amino acids. Germline CDR1 reads SGHTA; CDR2 reads FQGNSA. CDR3 region: CASSLGGNYERYF. DNA for the CDR3: TGTGCCAGCAGCTTAGGGGGGAACTACGAGCGGTACTTC.

This rearrangement joins TRBV3-1 to TRBJ1-1; D is unclear. The V gene's germline CDR1 is LGHDT and CDR2 YNNKEL (reference sequence). V lost 1 base to trimming and J lost 4 bases, with 10 bases between them. This CDR3 has 14 residues. The CDR3 nucleotides are TGTGCCAGCAGCCAAGTCGGACCGGCCACTGAAGCTTTCTTT. It codes for CASSQVGPATEAFF.

Only a few counts were recorded for this clonotype. The V and J genes are TRBV4-3 and TRBJ1-1, with a possible D match to TRBD1 (5 bases). This CDR3 has 15 amino acids. The germline CDR1 and CDR2 sequences are LGHNA and YSLEER. V was trimmed by 1 base and J by 4 bases, leaving 13 bases between them. DNA for the CDR3: TGCGCCAGCAGCCAAGTTTCCGGGGCGGTCACTGAAGCTTTCTTT. Its translation: CASSQVSGAVTEAFF.

Only a few counts were recorded for this clonotype. An end of the junction differs from the germline gene, which may be a read error. The chain combines TRBV29-1 with TRBJ2-5; D ambiguous. The CDR3 extends over 10 amino acids. The germline V gene encodes CDR1 SQVTM and CDR2 ANQGSEA. The CDR3 region has the DNA TGCAGCGGTGAAGAGCAGACCCAGTACTTC. Residues: CSGEEQTQYF.

V usage is TRBV6-4 and J usage is TRBJ2-1; tentatively, D is TRBD1 or TRBD2 (5 bases each). V dropped 0 bases and J dropped 7 bases, with 13 bases sitting between them. The CDR3 length is 15 residues. Germline loops: CDR1 MRHNA, CDR2 SNTAGT. This CDR3 is CASSDSGGNRNEQFF. In DNA form, the CDR3 reads TGTGCCAGCAGTGACTCTGGGGGAAATAGGAATGAGCAGTTCTTC.